This TCR beta chain was recorded in a study of cytomegalovirus exposure and HLA in healthy donors. Study information: The same platform used for the approximately 700 first-cohort repertoires was also used for the 95 to 150 validation repertoires, as a later analysis reported. Findings and caveats of the study: In vitro experiments confirmed that a few CMV-associated chains were specific for CMV antigens. A classifier reportedly called cytomegalovirus status with high sensitivity and specificity.

Some clones are missing from TCRdb's copy, which holds only in-frame ones; the method was immunoSEQ multiplex PCR. Of roughly 140,000 clones in the sample, approximately 86% were seen once. To note about this clone: No antigen is known for it.

Germline V CDR1 and CDR2: SEHNR, FQNEAQ (reference sequence). J gave up 5 bases and V 1 base, and 8 bases lay outside the gene matches. The length of the CDR3 is 17 residues. This receptor was identified in a man aged 18 to 35 in good health and CMV-seropositive. The chain couples TRBV7-9 to TRBJ2-3; 11 bases line up with TRBD2. Sequenced sample: PBMCs. CDR3 sequence reads: CASSLGTSGPKGDTQYF. In DNA, the CDR3 is TGTGCCAGCAGCTTAGGGACTAGCGGGCCCAAGGGAGATACGCAGTATTTT. Variable domain in full (rest from reference TRBV7-9 and TRBJ2-3): DTGVSQNPRHKITKRGQNVTFRCDPISEHNRLYWYRQTLGQGPEFLTYFQNEAQLEKSRLLSDRFSAERPKGSFSTLEIQRTEQGDSAMYLCASSLGTSGPKGDTQYFGPGTRLTVL.